The rows below give T cell receptor beta chains drawn from one sample of a study of blood T cell repertoires in COVID-19. Here immunoSEQ multiplex PCR was the method, and the copy in TCRdb shows in-frame clones only, minus some. The table has some 200,000 clones, roughly four fifths seen once. The sample was PBMCs or T cells enriched from blood (not recorded which). Receptor source: a man in his forties who had recovered from COVID-19. CDR3s include the opening cysteine and the closing phenylalanine or tryptophan. Fields, in order: D gene, clone size, J gene, V gene, CDR3 length, CDR3 DNA, CDR3 protein. D genes are given only for firm matches. The size field is filled for only some rows; it gives once, few, many or a size class.

>TRBD1|-|TRBJ2-1|TRBV7-8|12
TGTGCCAGCAGCTCCGACAGGGGCGAGCAGTTCTTC
CASSSDRGEQFF
>-|once|TRBJ2-7|TRBV30|14
TGTGCCTGGAGTACCGGGGGTGGGGCAACCGAGCAGTACTTC
CAWSTGGGATEQYF
>-|once|TRBJ2-3|TRBV29-1|15
TGCAGCGTTGAATCCCAGGCTCTCAGTTTGGATACGCAGTATTTT
CSVESQALSLDTQYF
>-|-|TRBJ1-1|TRBV20-1|11
TGCAGGCCCTCAGACTCCACTGAAGCTTTCTTT
CRPSDSTEAFF
>-|-|TRBJ1-1|TRBV28|11
TGTGCCAGCAGTAGCGGGCTCGAAGCTTTCTTT
CASSSGLEAFF
>-|-|TRBJ1-4|TRBV5-1|15
TGCGCCAGCAGCTCAAAGACAGGAAATAATGAAAAACTGTTTTTT
CASSSKTGNNEKLFF
>-|-|TRBJ1-2|TRBV11-2|19
TGTGCCAGCAGCTTAGCCAGCACGGCTAGGATTTTGTTAGGCTATGGCTACACCTTC
CASSLASTARILLGYGYTF
>-|-|TRBJ1-2|TRBV25-1|13
TGTGCCAGCAGTGTACAGGGTCGACATGGCTACACCTTC
CASSVQGRHGYTF
>TRBD2|-|TRBJ2-1|TRBV7-2|18
TGTGCCAGCAGCCCACGAGGCCAGCGGGGGGCCACCTACAATGAGCAGTTCTTC
CASSPRGQRGATYNEQFF
>-|-|TRBJ1-3|TRBV10-2|14
TGCGCCAGCAGGGAAGCGGGGTCCGGAAACACCATATATTTT
CASREAGSGNTIYF
>-|-|TRBJ2-7|TRBV6-5|15
TGTGCCAGCACTCTACTAGAGGGCAGTTCCTACGAGCAGTACTTC
CASTLLEGSSYEQYF
>-|-|TRBJ2-3|TRBV6-6|16
TGTGCCAGCAACGTAGGACATTACAGTCAGTTAGATACGCAGTATTTT
CASNVGHYSQLDTQYF
>TRBD1|-|TRBJ2-1|TRBV28|13
TGTGCCACCCGACCGGGACAGGGGAATGAGCAGTTCTTC
CATRPGQGNEQFF
>-|-|TRBJ1-4|TRBV7-2|14
TGTGCCAGCAGCTTATGGGGGGGTAATGAAAAACTGTTTTTT
CASSLWGGNEKLFF
>TRBD2|-|TRBJ2-3|TRBV6-2/TRBV6-3|18
TGTGCCAGCAGTCTTCCTCGACTAGCTTTTGCTAGCACAGATACGCAGTATTTT
CASSLPRLAFASTDTQYF
>TRBD2|-|TRBJ2-7|TRBV4-2|16
TGTGCCAGCAGCCAAGTGGCGCGGGGGTCGACCTACGAGCAGTACTTC
CASSQVARGSTYEQYF
>-|-|TRBJ1-1|TRBV4-3|15
TGCGCCAGCCAACCTGACAGGCAGATGAACACTGAAGCTTTCTTT
CASQPDRQMNTEAFF
>TRBD1|-|TRBJ1-1|TRBV27|14
TGTGCCAGCAGTCGGACAGGAGCCAACACTGAAGCTTTCTTT
CASSRTGANTEAFF
>TRBD1|-|TRBJ1-6|TRBV9|14
TGTGCCAGCAGCGTGGGGACAGTTCAGGCACCCCTCCACTTT
CASSVGTVQAPLHF
>TRBD1|-|TRBJ1-2|TRBV7-6|15
TGTGCCAGCAGCCCTGGACAGGGTCTCGACTATGGCTACACCTTC
CASSPGQGLDYGYTF
>TRBD1|-|TRBJ2-1|TRBV4-2|15
TGTGCCAGCAGCCAGTCCGTGGACAGGGCTGATGAGCAGTTCTTC
CASSQSVDRADEQFF
>-|-|TRBJ2-7|TRBV1|16
TGCACCAGCAGCCATGATAGGACTAGCGGGGGCTACGAGCAGTACTTC
CTSSHDRTSGGYEQYF
>TRBD2|-|TRBJ2-5|TRBV5-5|16
TGTGCCAGCAGCTTGGGACTAGCGGGTCACCAAGAGACCCAGTACTTC
CASSLGLAGHQETQYF
>-|-|TRBJ1-1|TRBV20-1|14
TGCAGTGCTAGTAAGGCCGGACAGAACACTGAAGCTTTCTTT
CSASKAGQNTEAFF
>TRBD1|-|TRBJ1-2|TRBV6-5|14
TGTGCCAGCAGTCCACAGGGGAATTACTATGGCTACACCTTC
CASSPQGNYYGYTF
>-|once|TRBJ1-1|TRBV7-3|13
TGTGCCAGCAGCGAGACAGCAGACACTGAAGCTTTCTTT
CASSETADTEAFF
>-|-|TRBJ2-3|TRBV5-1|13
TGCGCCAGCAGCTCGGACGGACATGATACGCAGTATTTT
CASSSDGHDTQYF
>-|-|TRBJ1-1|TRBV5-5|14
TGTGCCAGCAGCCCCTGGGGGGGTGACACTGAAGCTTTCTTT
CASSPWGGDTEAFF
>TRBD2|-|TRBJ2-5|TRBV7-9|15
TGTGCCAGCAGCTTAGCGAGGGGCGGGGGGGCCCACCAGTACTTC
CASSLARGGGAHQYF
>TRBD1|-|TRBJ1-2|TRBV30|13
TGTGCCTGGATGACAGGGATAAACTATGGCTACACCTTC
CAWMTGINYGYTF
>TRBD1|few|TRBJ2-5|TRBV5-1|15
TGCGCCAGCAGCTTACGGACAGGGGAAACAGAGACCCAGTACTTC
CASSLRTGETETQYF
>TRBD1|-|TRBJ2-1|TRBV10-1|14
TGCGCCAGCAGCGTCGGGACAGCCCACAATGAGCAGTTCTTC
CASSVGTAHNEQFF
>TRBD1|few|TRBJ1-1|TRBV7-8|14
TGTGCCAGCAGCTTAGCGCAGGGGGTCACTGAAGCTTTCTTT
CASSLAQGVTEAFF
>TRBD1|-|TRBJ1-1|TRBV27|18
TGTGCCAGCAGTTTTAATGGTCAGGGGGCTCGATGGAACACTGAAGCTTTCTTT
CASSFNGQGARWNTEAFF
>-|-|TRBJ1-1|TRBV18|14
TGTGCCAGCTCACCGTCGAAGGGGCGCACTGAAGCTTTCTTT
CASSPSKGRTEAFF
>TRBD1|-|TRBJ2-5|TRBV6-5|15
TGTGCCAGCAGTTATTCGACAGGGGGCCGGGAGACCCAGTACTTC
CASSYSTGGRETQYF
>TRBD1|few|TRBJ1-2|TRBV5-1|16
TGCGCCAGCAGCTTGGAGGGACAGGTCCCTAACTATGGCTACACCTTC
CASSLEGQVPNYGYTF